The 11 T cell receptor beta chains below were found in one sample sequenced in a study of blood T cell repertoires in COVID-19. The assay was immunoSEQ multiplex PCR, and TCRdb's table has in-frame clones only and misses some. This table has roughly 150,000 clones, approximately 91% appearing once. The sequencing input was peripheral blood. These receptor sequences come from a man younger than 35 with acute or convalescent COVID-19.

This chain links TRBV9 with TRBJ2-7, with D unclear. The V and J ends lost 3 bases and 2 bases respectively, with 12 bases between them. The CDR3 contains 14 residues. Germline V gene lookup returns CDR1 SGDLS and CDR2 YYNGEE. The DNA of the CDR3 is TGTGCCAGCAGCGAAACTGGTTCTACCTACGAGCAGTACTTC. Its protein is CASSETGSTYEQYF. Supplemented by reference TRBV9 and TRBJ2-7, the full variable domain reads DSGVTQTPKHLITATGQRVTLRCSPRSGDLSVYWYQQSLDQGLQFLIQYYNGEERAKGNILERFSAQQFPDLHSELNLSSLELGDSALYFCASSETGSTYEQYFGPGTRLTVT.

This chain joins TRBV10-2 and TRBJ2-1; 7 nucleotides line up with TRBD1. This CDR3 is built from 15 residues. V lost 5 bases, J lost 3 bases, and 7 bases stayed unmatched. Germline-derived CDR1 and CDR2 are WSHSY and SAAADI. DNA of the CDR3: TGCGCCAGCAGTAGGACAGGTGACTACTACAATGAGCAGTTCTTC. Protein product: CASSRTGDYYNEQFF.

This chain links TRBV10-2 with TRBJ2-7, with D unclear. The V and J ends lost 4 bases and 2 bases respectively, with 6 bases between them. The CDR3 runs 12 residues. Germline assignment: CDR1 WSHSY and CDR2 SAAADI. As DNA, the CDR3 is TGCGCCAGCAGTGCATCCCCCTACGAGCAGTACTTC. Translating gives CASSASPYEQYF.

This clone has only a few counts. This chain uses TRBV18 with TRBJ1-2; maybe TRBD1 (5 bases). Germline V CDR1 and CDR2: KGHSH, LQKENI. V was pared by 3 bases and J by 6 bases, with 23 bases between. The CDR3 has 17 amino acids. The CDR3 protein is CASSPPGDLDASNGYTF. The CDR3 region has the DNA TGTGCCAGCTCACCCCCCGGGGACTTGGATGCCTCAAATGGCTACACCTTC.

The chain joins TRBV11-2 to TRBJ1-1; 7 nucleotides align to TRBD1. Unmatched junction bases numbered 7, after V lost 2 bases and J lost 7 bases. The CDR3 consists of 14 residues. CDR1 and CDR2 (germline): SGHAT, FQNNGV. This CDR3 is CASSLSTRGLEAFF. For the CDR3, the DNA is TGTGCCAGCAGCTTATCGACTAGGGGGCTTGAAGCTTTCTTT.

The CDR3 DNA reads as TGTGCCAGCACCCCGCAGCGGGTTTCGGCGGATACGCAGTATTTT. Its protein product is CASTPQRVSADTQYF. V is TRBV7-9 and J is TRBJ2-3; tentatively, D is TRBD2 (6 bases). The ends were cut back, 7 bases at V and 6 bases at J, with 20 bases in the middle. The CDR3 runs 15 residues. CDR1 and CDR2 from the germline V gene are SEHNR and FQNEAQ (reference sequence).

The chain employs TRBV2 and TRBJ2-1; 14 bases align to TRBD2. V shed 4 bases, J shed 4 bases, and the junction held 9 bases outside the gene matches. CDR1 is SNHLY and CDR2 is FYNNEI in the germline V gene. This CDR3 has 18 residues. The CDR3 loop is CASSGRRLAGGPYNEQFF. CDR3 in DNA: TGTGCCAGCAGTGGACGCCGACTAGCGGGAGGGCCGTACAATGAGCAGTTCTTC.

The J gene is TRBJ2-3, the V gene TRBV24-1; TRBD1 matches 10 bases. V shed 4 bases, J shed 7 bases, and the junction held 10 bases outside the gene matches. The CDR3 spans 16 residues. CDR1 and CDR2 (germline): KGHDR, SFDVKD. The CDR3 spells CATSDPTGGLSNTQYF. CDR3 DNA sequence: TGTGCCACCAGTGACCCGACAGGGGGCCTCAGCAATACGCAGTATTTT.

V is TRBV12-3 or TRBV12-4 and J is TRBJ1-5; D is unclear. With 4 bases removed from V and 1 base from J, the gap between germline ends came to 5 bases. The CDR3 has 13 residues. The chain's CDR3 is CASSYESNQPQHF. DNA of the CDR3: TGTGCCAGCAGTTACGAGAGCAATCAGCCCCAGCATTTT.

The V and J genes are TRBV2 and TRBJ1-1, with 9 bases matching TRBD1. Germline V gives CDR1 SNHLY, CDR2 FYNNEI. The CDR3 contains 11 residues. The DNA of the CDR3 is TGTGCTGATGGACAGGGGTCTGAAGCTTTCTTT. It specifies CADGQGSEAFF.

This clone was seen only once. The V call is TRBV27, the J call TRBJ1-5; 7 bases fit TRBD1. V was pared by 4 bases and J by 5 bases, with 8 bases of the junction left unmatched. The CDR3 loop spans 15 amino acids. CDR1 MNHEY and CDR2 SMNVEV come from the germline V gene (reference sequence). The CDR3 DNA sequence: TGTGCCAGCAGTTCGACAGGGATCTCCTATCAGCCCCAGCATTTT. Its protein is CASSSTGISYQPQHF.